Following are 12 T cell receptor beta chains from one sample sequenced in a study of Graves' ophthalmopathy and Graves' hyperthyroidism. The study amplified TCR beta CDR3 regions using RNA transcripts. Second-round multiplex PCR came after a first-round RT-PCR that employed HTBI primers. TCRdb passed the multiplex PCR reads through MiXCR, listing each CDR3 protein once. The table records roughly 230,000 distinct CDR3 sequences, roughly 21% of them present only once. Sequencing was done on a sample of peripheral blood. The receptors derive from a woman aged 50 to 60 with Graves' ophthalmopathy.

This clonotype was picked up many times. Here the CDR3 reads CASSAPLGTQETQYF. The CDR3 coding sequence is TGTGCCAGCTCAGCCCCTCTGGGGACCCAAGAGACCCAGTACTTC. J is TRBJ2-5 and V is TRBV18, with D perhaps given as TRBD1 or TRBD2 (5 bases each). V gave up 5 bases and J gave up 1 base, with 14 bases separating them. Germline V gene data show CDR1 as KGHSH and CDR2 as LQKENI. The CDR3 length is 15 residues.

This clonotype was counted at least ten times. The chain employs TRBV6-5 and TRBJ2-7, with TRBD2 matching over 11 bases. The germline CDR1 and CDR2 sequences are MNHEY and SVGAGI. The CDR3 has 17 amino acids. Unmatched junction bases numbered 8, after V lost 2 bases and J lost 2 bases. DNA for the CDR3: TGTGCCAGCAGTTACACTTGGGGGACTAGCGGTACCTACGAGCAGTACTTC. Translation: CASSYTWGTSGTYEQYF.

This clonotype was recorded many times. This chain uses TRBV28 with TRBJ2-5, with a tentative D call TRBD2 (5 bases). The germline CDR1 and CDR2 sequences are MDHEN and SYDVKM. This CDR3 region has 14 residues. Trimming removed 7 bases at V and 5 bases at J, with 17 bases between. CDR3 bases: TGTGCCAGCACCCCCGGCCTAGCTTGGGAGACCCAGTACTTC. Its translation is CASTPGLAWETQYF. Based on the CDR3 plus reference TRBV28 and TRBJ2-5, the full variable domain is DVKVTQSSRYLVKRTGEKVFLECVQDMDHENMFWYRQDPGLGLRLIYFSYDVKMKEKGDIPEGYSVSREKKERFSLILESASTNQTSMYLCASTPGLAWETQYFGPGTRLLVL.

This clonotype came up a few times. A much larger clonotype is one base distant, so this may be a read error. The V gene is TRBV20-1, the J gene TRBJ2-7, with D possibly matching TRBD2 (5 bases). Trimming stripped 4 bases from V and 3 bases from J, with 10 bases between. The germline gives CDR1 DFQATT, CDR2 SNEGSKA (reference sequence). The CDR3 is made up of 12 amino acids. The CDR3 region is CSAIGSHYEQYF. In DNA form, the CDR3 reads TGCAGTGCTATTGGGAGCCACTACGAGCAGTACTTC.

The sample holds many counts of this clonotype. The J gene is TRBJ1-5, the V gene TRBV2; the D is unclear. V lost 5 bases to trimming and J lost 3 bases, with 8 bases between them. This CDR3 contains 13 residues. The germline V gene encodes CDR1 SNHLY and CDR2 FYNNEI. This CDR3 is CASSFSLNQPQHF. CDR3 in DNA: TGTGCCAGCAGTTTCAGTCTCAATCAGCCCCAGCATTTT.

This clonotype was detected ten times or more. V gene TRBV28 combines with J gene TRBJ2-7, with TRBD1 as a possible D gene (6 bases). V lost 10 bases and J lost 0, with 16 bases in between. The CDR3 runs to 14 residues. CDR1 MDHEN and CDR2 SYDVKM come from the germline V gene. CDR3 sequence reads: CATDSNTDSYEQYF. The CDR3 DNA reads TGTGCCACGGACAGCAACACCGACTCCTACGAGCAGTACTTC.

Ten or more counts support this clonotype. The genes are TRBV12-3 or TRBV12-4 and TRBJ2-7, with a weak D call TRBD2 (6 bases). V lost 3 bases to trimming and J lost 3 bases, with 9 bases between them. The CDR3 runs 13 residues. CDR3 DNA: TGTGCCAGCAGTTTGGGGGGAATCTACGAGCAGTACTTC. Translated, it gives CASSLGGIYEQYF.

This sequence joins TRBV27 and TRBJ1-2; D unclear. The CDR3 is 15 residues long. Germline values: CDR1 MNHEY, CDR2 SMNVEV (reference sequence). Deletions cut 2 bases from V and 6 bases from J, with 16 bases between. The CDR3 here is CASSLSSDLFDGYTF. For the CDR3, the DNA is TGTGCCAGCAGTTTAAGCTCGGACCTCTTTGATGGCTACACCTTC.

The chain joins TRBV7-9 to TRBJ2-5; D not resolved. The end of the DNA is better explained by TRBJ2-7, so the J call may be wrong. Germline V gives CDR1 SEHNR, CDR2 FQNEAQ (reference sequence). The CDR3 is 13 residues long. The CDR3 sequence is CASSPVADYEQYF. As DNA, the CDR3 is TGTGCCAGCAGCCCAGTAGCAGACTACGAGCAGTACTTC.

Details on this clonotype: A much larger clone differs from this one at a single base, so this may be a read error. This chain connects TRBV7-6 to TRBJ2-2; D ambiguous. Germline CDR1 reads SGHVS; CDR2 reads FNYEAQ. Trimming shortened V by 3 bases and J by 6 bases, and 11 bases separated the two germline ends. This CDR3 is 14 amino acids long. In DNA form, the CDR3 reads TGTGCCAGCAGCTTGGAGCGATTCTCCGGGGAGCTGTTTTTT. The encoded protein is CASSLERFSGELFF.

There are many counts of this clonotype. V and J are TRBV20-1 and TRBJ1-2; 10 bases agree with TRBD1. The CDR3 is 16 amino acids. From germline, CDR1 is DFQATT and CDR2 SNEGSKA (reference sequence). Trimming took 3 bases from V and 0 from J; bases not matched to a gene: 7. This chain's CDR3 is CSARWDRGKTNYGYTF. CDR3 nucleotide sequence: TGCAGTGCTAGGTGGGACAGGGGAAAAACTAACTATGGCTACACCTTC.

This clonotype has a count of ten or more. The chain combines TRBV12-3 or TRBV12-4 with TRBJ1-2, with unresolved D. V shed 0 bases and J shed 1 base, with 3 bases lying between them. This CDR3 contains 13 residues. The CDR3 DNA follows: TGTGCCAGCAGTTTAGCAGTTAACTATGGCTACACCTTC. This codes for CASSLAVNYGYTF.